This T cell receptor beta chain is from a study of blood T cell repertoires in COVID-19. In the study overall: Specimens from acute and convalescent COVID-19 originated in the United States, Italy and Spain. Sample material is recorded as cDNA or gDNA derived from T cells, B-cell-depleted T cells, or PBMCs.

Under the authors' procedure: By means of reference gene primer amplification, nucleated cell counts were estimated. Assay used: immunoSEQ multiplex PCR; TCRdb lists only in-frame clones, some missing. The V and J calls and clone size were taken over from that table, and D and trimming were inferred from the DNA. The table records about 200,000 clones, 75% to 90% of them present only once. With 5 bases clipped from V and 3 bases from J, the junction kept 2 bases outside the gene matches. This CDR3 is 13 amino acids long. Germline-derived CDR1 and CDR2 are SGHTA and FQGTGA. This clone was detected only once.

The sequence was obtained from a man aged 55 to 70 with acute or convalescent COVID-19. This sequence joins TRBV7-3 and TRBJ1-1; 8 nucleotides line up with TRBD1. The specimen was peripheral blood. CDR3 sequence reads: CASSTTGDTEAFF. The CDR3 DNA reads TGTGCCAGCAGCACGACAGGGGACACTGAAGCTTTCTTT.